A selection of T cell receptor beta chains follows, all from one sample in a study of cytomegalovirus exposure and HLA in healthy donors. Data came from immunoSEQ multiplex PCR; TCRdb stores just in-frame clones and leaves some out. Of some 110,000 clones listed, 80% to 85% are singletons. Sequencing input: PBMCs. All receptors derive from a man aged 25 to 40 in good health and CMV-seronegative. Each CDR3 is given with its conserved first and last residue. Each record gives: D gene, V gene, J gene, clone size, CDR3 DNA, CDR3 protein. D genes are given only for firm matches. Size tells how often a clone was seen (once, few, many) or the class of an expanded clone, and some rows leave it out.

>-|TRBV28|TRBJ2-1|-
TGTGCCAGCAGCGGGTTCGGATCCTACAATGAGCAGTTCTTC
CASSGFGSYNEQFF
>-|TRBV25-1|TRBJ2-2|-
TGTGCCAGCAGTAAGCTCCTGGGGGCGAGGACCGGGGAGCTGTTTTTT
CASSKLLGARTGELFF
>TRBD1|TRBV6-5|TRBJ1-2|-
TGTGCCAGCAGTTACCATGGACAGGCTGACGGCTACACCTTC
CASSYHGQADGYTF
>-|TRBV5-1|TRBJ2-2|few
TGCGCCAGCAGGGGGGACATACAGACCGGGGAGCTGTTTTTT
CASRGDIQTGELFF
>TRBD2|TRBV7-9|TRBJ2-4|-
TGTGCCAGCAGCCCCCCGGGGGGGGGAGCTCAAAACATTCAGTACTTC
CASSPPGGGAQNIQYF
>TRBD1|TRBV30|TRBJ2-2|-
TGTGCCTGGAGTCTAATAGACAGGGACACCGGGGAGCTGTTTTTT
CAWSLIDRDTGELFF
>-|TRBV19|TRBJ2-2|-
TGTGCCAGTAGTATTATACCCAGGGCTAGCGGGGAGCTGTTTTTT
CASSIIPRASGELFF
>-|TRBV5-6|TRBJ1-1|-
TGTGCCAGCAGCTTGGGTAGGGGCCGGAACACTGAAGCTTTCTTT
CASSLGRGRNTEAFF
>TRBD1|TRBV28|TRBJ2-2|-
TGCGCAGGGGGCCCCTTAGGCGGGGAGCTGTTTTTT
CAGGPLGGELFF
>-|TRBV5-1|TRBJ2-2|-
TGCGCCAGCAGCTACCGGACGGGGGACACCGGGGAGCTGTTTTTT
CASSYRTGDTGELFF
>TRBD1|TRBV29-1|TRBJ1-1|-
TGCAGCGTGACGAAGACAGGGCCGAACACTGAAGCTTTCTTT
CSVTKTGPNTEAFF
>-|TRBV25-1|TRBJ2-2|-
TGTGCCAGCAGTGTTAGTCAAGCCCCGAACACCGGGGAGCTGTTTTTT
CASSVSQAPNTGELFF
>TRBD2|TRBV13|TRBJ2-2|-
TGTGCCAGCAGTCCTGGGTGGCTAGCGGCGAACACCGGGGAGCTGTTTTTT
CASSPGWLAANTGELFF
>TRBD1|TRBV5-1|TRBJ2-3|once
TGCGCCAGCGCTTTACAGGGGGCTTGGGCAGATACGCAGTATTTT
CASALQGAWADTQYF
>-|TRBV7-9|TRBJ2-1|-
TGTGCCAGCAGCGCCAGGACAATCTCCTACAATGAGCAGTTCTTC
CASSARTISYNEQFF
>-|TRBV7-2|TRBJ1-5|-
TGTGCCAGCAGCTTGGCAGGGGCGCATCAGCCCCAGCATTTT
CASSLAGAHQPQHF
>-|TRBV18|TRBJ1-1|-
TGTGCCAGCTCACCAAAGACTAACACTGAAGCTTTCTTT
CASSPKTNTEAFF
>-|TRBV7-2|TRBJ2-7|few
TGTGCCAGCAGCCGAGACTACGAGCAGTACTTC
CASSRDYEQYF
>-|TRBV6-1|TRBJ2-4|once
TGTGCCAGCAGTGAAGGGGCCACAGCTGTATACATTCAGTACTTC
CASSEGATAVYIQYF
>TRBD1|TRBV9|TRBJ2-3|-
TGTGCCAGCAGCCCCCGTGGTAAGGGACAGAGCACAGATACGCAGTATTTT
CASSPRGKGQSTDTQYF
>TRBD2|TRBV7-9|TRBJ2-7|-
TGTGCCAGCAGTTCCGCCGGGGGGGACTACGAGCAGTACTTC
CASSSAGGDYEQYF
>-|TRBV12-5|TRBJ2-2|-
TGTGCTAGTGCCCAGGGAACGTTCGGGGAGCTGTTTTTT
CASAQGTFGELFF
>TRBD2|TRBV9|TRBJ2-6|-
TGTGCCAGCAGCAGTGGGACTAGCTCTGGGGCCAACGGCCTGACTTTC
CASSSGTSSGANGLTF
>TRBD1|TRBV9|TRBJ2-7|-
TGTGCCAGCAGCGTGGGGACAGGGGGCGGCGGGCAGTACTTC
CASSVGTGGGGQYF
>-|TRBV28|TRBJ1-1|once
TGTGCCAGCAGTCCCCGAGAGGGGGTGGGGGACACTGAAGCTTTCTTT
CASSPREGVGDTEAFF
>TRBD2|TRBV27|TRBJ2-3|-
TGTGCCAGCAGTCAACCTAGCGGGGGGCCCAGGGATACGCAGTATTTT
CASSQPSGGPRDTQYF
>-|TRBV6-6|TRBJ1-2|-
TGTGCCAGCAGTTACTTGCCCGAGAACTATGGCTACACCTTC
CASSYLPENYGYTF
>TRBD1|TRBV5-1|TRBJ1-3|-
TGCGCCAGCAGCCTGGGGACAGGGACGACGGGAGCTGGAAACACCATATATTTT
CASSLGTGTTGAGNTIYF
>-|TRBV7-9|TRBJ1-1|once
TGTGCCAGCAGCACACAGCTCACTGAAGCTTTCTTT
CASSTQLTEAFF
>TRBD2|TRBV5-1|TRBJ2-2|once
TGCGCCAGCAGCTTGAGCGGGGGGGCGGCCGGGGAGCTGTTTTTT
CASSLSGGAAGELFF
>-|TRBV28|TRBJ1-5|-
TGTGCCAGCAGCCCACGGTGGTTTGGCAATCAGCCCCAGCATTTT
CASSPRWFGNQPQHF
>TRBD1|TRBV6-5|TRBJ2-7|-
TGTGCCGCTGGAAAGGGGACAGAGCATTACGAGCAGTACTTC
CAAGKGTEHYEQYF
>TRBD2|TRBV4-3|TRBJ2-2|-
TGCGCCAGCAGCCAGGCGGGGGACTACACCGGGGAGCTGTTTTTT
CASSQAGDYTGELFF
>-|TRBV28|TRBJ1-1|-
TGTGCCAGCAGTTTGGCGGGCCCTTTTACTGAAGCTTTCTTT
CASSLAGPFTEAFF
>-|TRBV19|TRBJ1-2|-
TGTGCCAGTAGTCTGGGGGGCTATGGCTACACCTTC
CASSLGGYGYTF
>TRBD1|TRBV6-5|TRBJ1-5|once
TGTGCCAGCCGACAGGGGGCCAGTAGCAATCAGCCCCAGCATTTT
CASRQGASSNQPQHF
>-|TRBV28|TRBJ1-3|-
TGTGCCAGCGTGTCAGGCACGGGAAACACCATATATTTT
CASVSGTGNTIYF
>-|TRBV6-1|TRBJ2-4|-
TGTGCCAGCAGTTTTGGAGAGCGGAACATTCAGTACTTC
CASSFGERNIQYF
>TRBD1|TRBV5-4|TRBJ1-2|-
TGTGCCAGCAGCTTGGCCTATACAGGGGTTGGCTACACCTTC
CASSLAYTGVGYTF
>-|TRBV4-1|TRBJ2-6|-
TGCGCCAGCAGCCAAGGAGGAGCCTGGGCCAACGTCCTGACTTTC
CASSQGGAWANVLTF
>TRBD1|TRBV28|TRBJ1-6|-
TGTGCCAGCAGTTTATCTAATCTTGTATCAGGGGGAGACGATAATTCACCCCTCCACTTT
CASSLSNLVSGGDDNSPLHF